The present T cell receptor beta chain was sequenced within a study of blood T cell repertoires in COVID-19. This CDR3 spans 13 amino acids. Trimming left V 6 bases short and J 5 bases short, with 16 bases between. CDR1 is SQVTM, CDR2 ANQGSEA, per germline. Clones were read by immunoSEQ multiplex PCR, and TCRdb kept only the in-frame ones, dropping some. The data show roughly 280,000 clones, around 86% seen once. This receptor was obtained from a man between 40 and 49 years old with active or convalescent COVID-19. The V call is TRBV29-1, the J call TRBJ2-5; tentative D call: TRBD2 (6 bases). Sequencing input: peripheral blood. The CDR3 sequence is CSVDEEGRETQYF. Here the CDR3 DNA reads TGCAGCGTGGACGAGGAGGGCCGGGAGACCCAGTACTTC.